This TCR beta chain was retrieved from a study of T cell changes during pregnancy in multiple sclerosis (dated by TCRdb to the late 2010s). Concerning the study at large: The study examined how the T cell repertoire changed over the course of pregnancy in women with multiple sclerosis.

The V end loses 2 bases and the J end loses 6 bases, and a stretch of 10 bases separates them. According to the germline V gene, CDR1 reads SGHTA and CDR2 reads FQGTGA. Reading from cysteine to phenylalanine, the CDR3 counts 13 amino acids. Only CDR3 DNA remains: 39 bases, in frame from the first base. A note on this clone: Its cognate antigen has yet to be identified. No much larger clone is present one base from it, and per-base qualities are unavailable.

Library method: the immunoSEQ multiplex PCR assay. This immuneACCESS table, as held by TCRdb, lists in-frame sequences with V and J called but not all clones. Of the missing ones, under half trace to an unresolved V gene in checked studies; the others have no known cause. For this sample the table gives about 85,000 clones, of which approximately 89% were detected only once. Clones ranked in the top ten supply 2.5% to 3% of the sample. The specimen comprised peripheral blood, sampled in the first trimester of pregnancy. The source is a female donor with multiple sclerosis, enrolled in a pregnancy study. The chain couples TRBV7-3 to TRBJ1-1, with TRBD1 perhaps the D gene, on 5 matching bases. The CDR3 region: CASSLFKGSEAFF. The DNA sequence is as follows: TGTGCCAGCAGCTTATTCAAGGGGTCTGAAGCTTTCTTT.